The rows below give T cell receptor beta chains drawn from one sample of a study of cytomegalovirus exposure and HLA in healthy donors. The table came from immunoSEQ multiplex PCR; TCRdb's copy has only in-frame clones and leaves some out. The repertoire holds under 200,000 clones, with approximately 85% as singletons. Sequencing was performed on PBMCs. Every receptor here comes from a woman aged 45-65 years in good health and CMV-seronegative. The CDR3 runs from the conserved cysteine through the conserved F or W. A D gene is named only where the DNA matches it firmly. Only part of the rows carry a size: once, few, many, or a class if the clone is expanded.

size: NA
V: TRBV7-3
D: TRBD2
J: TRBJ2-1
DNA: TGTGCCAGCAGCCCCGGAACTAGCGGGAGGTCCCAGTTCTTC
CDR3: CASSPGTSGRSQFF

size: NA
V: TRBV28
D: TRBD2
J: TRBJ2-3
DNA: TGTGCCAGCAGTTCGGGACTAGCTTCCACAGATACGCAGTATTTT
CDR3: CASSSGLASTDTQYF

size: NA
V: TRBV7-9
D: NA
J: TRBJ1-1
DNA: TGTTCCAGCAGCTTGAGGGACACTGAAGCTTTCTTT
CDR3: CSSSLRDTEAFF

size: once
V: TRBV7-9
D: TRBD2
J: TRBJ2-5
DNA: TGTGCCAGCAGCCCTATCCAGCCCGGGAGGGCGAGTCAAGAGACCCAGTACTTC
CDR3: CASSPIQPGRASQETQYF

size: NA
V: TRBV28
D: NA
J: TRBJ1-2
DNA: TGTGCCAGCAGCTCAGGGCAGGGCCGACACACCTTC
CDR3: CASSSGQGRHTF

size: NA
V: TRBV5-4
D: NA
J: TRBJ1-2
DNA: TGTGCCAGCAGTAAGAACAGGGAGTACTACACCTTC
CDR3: CASSKNREYYTF

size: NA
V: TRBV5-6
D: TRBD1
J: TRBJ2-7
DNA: TGTGCCAGCAGCCCGGGACAGGGGTACCCCGAGCAGTACTTC
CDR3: CASSPGQGYPEQYF

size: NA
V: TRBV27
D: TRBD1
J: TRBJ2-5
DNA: TGTGCCAGCAGCTCCTTGGGACAGTCCCAAGAGACCCAGTACTTC
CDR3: CASSSLGQSQETQYF

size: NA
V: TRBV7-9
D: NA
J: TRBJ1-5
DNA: TGTGCCAGCAGCTTAGAAGAGGAACCTAATCAGCCCCAGCATTTT
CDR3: CASSLEEEPNQPQHF

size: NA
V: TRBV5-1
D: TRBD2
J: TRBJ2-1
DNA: TGCGCCAGCAGCTTGGTCCCGCGGGAGAGGTACAATGAGCAGTTCTTC
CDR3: CASSLVPRERYNEQFF

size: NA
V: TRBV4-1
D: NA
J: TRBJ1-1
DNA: TGCGCCAGCAGCCAAGGACCGAGGATGAACACTGAAGCTTTCTTT
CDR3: CASSQGPRMNTEAFF

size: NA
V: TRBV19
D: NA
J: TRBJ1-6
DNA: TGTGCCAGTAGTCATGGACTCTCGAGCTCCTATAATTCACCCCTCCACTTT
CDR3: CASSHGLSSSYNSPLHF

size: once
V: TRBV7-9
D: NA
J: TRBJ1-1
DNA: TGTGCCAGCAGCCCCGGGGGGGGTCCTGAAGCTTTCTTT
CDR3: CASSPGGGPEAFF

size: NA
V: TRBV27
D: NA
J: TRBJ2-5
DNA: TGTGCCAGCAGTTTAGGCAACCAAGAGACCCAGTACTTC
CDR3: CASSLGNQETQYF

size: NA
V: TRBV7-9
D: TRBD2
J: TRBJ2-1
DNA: TGTGCCAGCAGCTTAGCCGTGGGAGGGTACAATGAGCAGTTCTTC
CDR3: CASSLAVGGYNEQFF

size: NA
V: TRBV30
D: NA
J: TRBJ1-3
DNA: TGTGCCTGGAGTCGCCAGCGGGGACGCGGAAACACCATATATTTT
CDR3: CAWSRQRGRGNTIYF

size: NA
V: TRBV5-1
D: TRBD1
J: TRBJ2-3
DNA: TGCGCCAGCAGCAAGGACAGGGTCGTAGATACGCAGTATTTT
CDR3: CASSKDRVVDTQYF

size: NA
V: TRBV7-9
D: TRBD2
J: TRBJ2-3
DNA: TGTTCCAGCAGCAGAAAAAGCGGGAGAGTCCCAGATACGCAGTATTTT
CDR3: CSSSRKSGRVPDTQYF

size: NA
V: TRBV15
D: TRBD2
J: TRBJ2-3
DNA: TGTGCCACCAGCAGATCCACTAGCGGGACCCGCACAGATACGCAGTATTTT
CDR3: CATSRSTSGTRTDTQYF

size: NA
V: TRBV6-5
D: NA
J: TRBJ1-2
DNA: TGTGCCAGCAGGATGGACAGCATAAAGGATGGCTACACCTTC
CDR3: CASRMDSIKDGYTF

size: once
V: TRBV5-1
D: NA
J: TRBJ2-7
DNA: TGCGCCAGCAGTAGGGGCAGCTCCTACGAGCAGTACTTC
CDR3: CASSRGSSYEQYF

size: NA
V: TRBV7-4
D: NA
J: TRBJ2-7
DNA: TGTGCCAGCAGCTCCAAGACAGGCCTCTACGAGCAGTACTTC
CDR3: CASSSKTGLYEQYF

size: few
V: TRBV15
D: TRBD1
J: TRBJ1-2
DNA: TGTGCCACCAGCAGAACACTAACCGGGACAGACGGCTACACCTTC
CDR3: CATSRTLTGTDGYTF

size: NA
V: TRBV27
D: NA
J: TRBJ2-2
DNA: TGTGCCAGCAGGACTCGCGCGAACACCGGGGAGCTGTTTTTT
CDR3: CASRTRANTGELFF

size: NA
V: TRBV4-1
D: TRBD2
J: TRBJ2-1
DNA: TGCGCCAGCAGCCAAGCCTTCGGGTCGACTAGCGGGAGTGATGAGCAGTTCTTC
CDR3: CASSQAFGSTSGSDEQFF

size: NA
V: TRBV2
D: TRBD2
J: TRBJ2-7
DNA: TGTGCCAGCAGTGCCTGGACTAGCGGGAGTCTAAAGCAGTACTTC
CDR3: CASSAWTSGSLKQYF

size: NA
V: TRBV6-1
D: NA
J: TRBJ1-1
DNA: TGTGCCAGCAGTGGAAGCCAGGGGAAGGGATCGGAAGCTTTCTTT
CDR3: CASSGSQGKGSEAFF

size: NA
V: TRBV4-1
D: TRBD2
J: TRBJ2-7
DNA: TGCGCCAGCAGCCCGGACGGGACTAGCGGGAGCGAGCAGTACTTC
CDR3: CASSPDGTSGSEQYF

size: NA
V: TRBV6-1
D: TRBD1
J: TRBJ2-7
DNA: TGTGCCACCCGGACAGGGACGTCCTACGAGCAGTACTTC
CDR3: CATRTGTSYEQYF

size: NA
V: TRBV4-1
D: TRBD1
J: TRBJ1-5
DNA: TGCGCCAGCAGCCCCGGGACAGGGGGTCAGCCCCAGCATTTT
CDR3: CASSPGTGGQPQHF

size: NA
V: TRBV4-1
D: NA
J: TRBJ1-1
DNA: TGCGCCAGCAGCCCCGGGGACTTTAACACTGAAGCTTTCTTT
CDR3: CASSPGDFNTEAFF

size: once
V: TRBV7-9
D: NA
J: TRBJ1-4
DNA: TGTGCCAGCCCGGTCGGGGCAACTAATGAAAAACTGTTTTTT
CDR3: CASPVGATNEKLFF

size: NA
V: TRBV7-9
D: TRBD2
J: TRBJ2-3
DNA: TGTTCCAGCAGCCTAAAACTCCTACTAGCGGGGGATGATACGCAGTATTTT
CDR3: CSSSLKLLLAGDDTQYF

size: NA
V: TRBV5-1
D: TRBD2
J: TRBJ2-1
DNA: TGCGCCAGCGCCAAGCGGGAGGTTGGCAATGAGCAGTTCTTC
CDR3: CASAKREVGNEQFF

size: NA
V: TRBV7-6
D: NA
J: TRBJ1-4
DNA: TGTGCCAGCAGCTTAGGAGGGGGAATAAATGAAAAACTGTTTTTT
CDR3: CASSLGGGINEKLFF

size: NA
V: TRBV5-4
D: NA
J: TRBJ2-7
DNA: TGTGCCAGCAGCCCGGGACTGCTAAACTACGAGCAGTACTTC
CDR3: CASSPGLLNYEQYF

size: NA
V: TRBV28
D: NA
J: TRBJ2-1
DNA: TGTGCCAGCACTCCTGGGACATTACACAATGAGCAGTTCTTC
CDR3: CASTPGTLHNEQFF

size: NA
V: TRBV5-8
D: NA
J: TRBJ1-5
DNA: TGTGCCAGCAGCTTGTCAAGACAAGGGGTGGAAGGCAATCAGCCCCAGCATTTT
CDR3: CASSLSRQGVEGNQPQHF

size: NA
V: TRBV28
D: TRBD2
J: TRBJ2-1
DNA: TGTGCCAGCAGTTTGGCGGGAGTGGTCAATGAGCAGTTCTTC
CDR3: CASSLAGVVNEQFF

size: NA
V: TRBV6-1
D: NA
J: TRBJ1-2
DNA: TGTGCCAGCCGAGGCCGATATGAGGGCTACACCTTC
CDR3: CASRGRYEGYTF

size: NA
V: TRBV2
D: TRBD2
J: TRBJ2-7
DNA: TGTGCCAGCGGGCTGACTAGCGGGGCCCCCCACGAGCAGTACTTC
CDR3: CASGLTSGAPHEQYF

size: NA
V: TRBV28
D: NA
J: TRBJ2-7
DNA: TGTGCCAGCAGAACCCTCGGCGGGACCTACGAGCAGTACTTC
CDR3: CASRTLGGTYEQYF

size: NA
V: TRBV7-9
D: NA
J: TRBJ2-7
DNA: TGTTCCAGCAGCTTCGGGACAAGGAGCGAGCAGTACTTC
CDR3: CSSSFGTRSEQYF

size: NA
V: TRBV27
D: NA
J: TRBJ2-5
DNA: TGTGCCAGCAGTTTAGGACAGCTAGAGACCCAGTACTTC
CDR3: CASSLGQLETQYF

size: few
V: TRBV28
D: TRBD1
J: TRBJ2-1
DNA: TGTGCCAGCAGTGGACCAGGGGGCGCGTACAATGAGCAGTTCTTC
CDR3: CASSGPGGAYNEQFF

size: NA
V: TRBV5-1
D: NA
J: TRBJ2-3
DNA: TGCGCCAGCTACCCCGGTGACGCAGGGTCCCCAGATACGCAGTATTTT
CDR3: CASYPGDAGSPDTQYF

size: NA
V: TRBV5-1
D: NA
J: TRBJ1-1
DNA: TGCGCCAGCAGCTTGGGACAGATCGTGAACACTGAAGCTTTCTTT
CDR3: CASSLGQIVNTEAFF

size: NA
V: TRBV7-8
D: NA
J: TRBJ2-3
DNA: TGTGCCAGCAGCTTGGGGGACTTCTCTATCCAGTATTTT
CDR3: CASSLGDFSIQYF

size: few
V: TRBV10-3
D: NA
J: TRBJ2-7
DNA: TGTGCCATCAGTGACGGCTACGAGCAGTACTTC
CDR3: CAISDGYEQYF

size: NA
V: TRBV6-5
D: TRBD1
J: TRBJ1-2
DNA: TGTGCCAGCAATTACGTGGGACAGGGGGGCTATGGCTACACCTTC
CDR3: CASNYVGQGGYGYTF

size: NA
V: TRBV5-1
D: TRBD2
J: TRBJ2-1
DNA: TGCGCCAGCAGCTTGGACGGGAGGGGCGCCTACAATGAGCAGTTCTTC
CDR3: CASSLDGRGAYNEQFF

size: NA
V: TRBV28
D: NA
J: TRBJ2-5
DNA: TGTGCCAGCACCGGGACAAACCGTGAGACCCAGTACTTC
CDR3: CASTGTNRETQYF

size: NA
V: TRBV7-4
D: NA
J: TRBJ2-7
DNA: TGTGCCAGCAGCTTACGGGAGTTTAGCTCCTACGAGCAGTACTTC
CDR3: CASSLREFSSYEQYF

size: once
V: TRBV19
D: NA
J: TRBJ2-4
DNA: TGTGCCAGTAGTATCCTGGAGGGAGGTCAGGACATTCAGTACTTC
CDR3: CASSILEGGQDIQYF

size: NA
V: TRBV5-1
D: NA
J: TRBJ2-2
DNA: TGCGCCAGCACCGTACGACGGGACACCGGGGAGCTGTTTTTT
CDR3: CASTVRRDTGELFF